This TCR beta chain comes out of a study of T cells in narcolepsy. This table comes from immunoSEQ multiplex PCR, and its TCRdb copy is limited to in-frame clones, with some not included. The sample carries around 35,000 clones, 90% recorded once. The CDR3 covers 13 residues. The V end was cut by 2 bases, the J end by 6 bases, with 10 bases between. Germline V CDR1 and CDR2: LNHDA, SQIVND (reference sequence). The study's findings and limits: HCRT-specific and TRIB2-specific autoreactive clonotypes appeared among same-patient CSF and blood CD4+ clonotypes. Autoreactive clonotypes reportedly recurred in blood of same and different patients, not controls.

Points on this clone: The antigen remains unidentified.

Sequenced input: CD45RA- memory CD4+ T cells from PBMCs. The genes are TRBV19 and TRBJ1-1, with D perhaps matching TRBD1 (5 bases). The source of this sequence is a human donor with narcolepsy. CDR3 nucleotide sequence: TGTGCCAGTAGTATAAGCCAGGGCCCTGAAGCTTTCTTT. It codes for CASSISQGPEAFF.